This TCR beta chain emerged from a study of T cell responses to AZD1222 COVID-19 vaccine (dated by TCRdb to the early 2020s). For the study in its entirety: A total of 230 to 250 trial participants underwent TCR sequencing, of whom some 210 received two doses of AZD1222 and about 26 received two doses of the MenACWY control vaccine. Trial participants were enrolled by age into 18-55, 56-69 and 70-plus year subgroups, with roughly 150, 30 and 60 TCR-sequenced participants respectively.

Read against the paper, the sample's time point label means: baseline before first vaccination. Samples from vaccinated people were obtained from the UK trials COV001 and COV002, which included a single-blind randomized controlled phase 2/3 trial of AZD1222 (ChAdOx1 nCoV-19) in healthy adults. For TCRbeta chain sequencing, PBMC samples were collected from trial participants at day 0 and at day 28 after the second dose. A note on this clone: Its antigen is unknown.

The CDR3 regions of human TCRbeta chains were subjected to immunosequencing. The study's processing was this. Repertoire TCRs were checked for matches against a reference library of SARS-CoV-2-specific TCRs that had been generated using the MIRA antigen-specificity platform. Breadth was defined as the fraction of unique TCRs that were SARS-CoV-2-associated, and depth was defined as the fraction of total T cells that were SARS-CoV-2-associated. Using the MIRA data, each spike-specific TCR was assigned both to the spike region to which the TCR was reactive and to a CD4 or CD8 class. Log10-transformed breadth and depth values were compared by one-way ANOVA with Sidak's multiple comparisons tests. TCRdb obtained this table from immuneACCESS and retained in-frame rearrangements with V and J assigned. These tables miss some clones; where compared with another copy, unresolved V genes account for less than half of the shortfall, and the remainder is unexplained. Clonal size and the V and J genes are those of that table, whereas D and trimming came from the DNA. This sample's table has entries for over 130,000 clones. 2% to 2.5% of the sample goes to the ten largest clones.

V is cut back by 5 bases and J by 1 base, with 13 bases in the junction unmatched. Measured from the cysteine to the phenylalanine, the CDR3 is 18 residues long. Only the CDR3 DNA is retained, 54 bases long and in frame from the first base. CDR1 is given as MDHEN and CDR2 as SYDVKM, both from the germline V gene. Broader findings and caveats from the paper: The 56-69-year group was small, and its depth increase did not reach significance, likely because of low power. Most participants were white British and females outnumbered males, and the authors suggested that clonal diversity may have been underestimated. A significant rise in spike-specific TCR breadth and depth was observed after two AZD1222 doses relative to day 0 and relative to MenACWY recipients. Reportedly, close to half of the unique spike-specific TCRs recognized epitopes lying outside the regions that are mutated in the B.1.351 and B.1.1.7 variants. CD4 TCRs associated with the vaccine covered the entire spike protein, and the dominant responses were in regions 160-218 and 743-854. Conclusions about previously exposed vaccinees are limited, since just 6 or 7 AZD1222 recipients were seropositive for SARS-CoV-2 at baseline. Because no day 14 peak-response samples were available, repertoires were characterized only after the peak T cell response.

This chain joins TRBV28 to TRBJ1-1, with 10 central nucleotides matching TRBD1. This TCR was recovered from an adult in good health. The specimen was peripheral blood. The base sequence is TGTGCCAGCAGTCCTAGGTGGGGGACAGGGGAGCCGAACACTGAAGCTTTCTTT. The resulting protein is CASSPRWGTGEPNTEAFF.